This TCR beta chain is from a study of blood T cell repertoires in COVID-19 (dated by TCRdb to about 2020). As for the study more broadly: Samples from collaborators originated in the United States, Italy and Spain and spanned both the acute and convalescent phases of COVID-19. The material from the prospective study consisted of cDNA or gDNA derived from T cells, B-cell-depleted T cells, or PBMCs. Subjects who had been exposed to COVID-19, were actively infected with it, or had recovered from it provided the deeply sampled blood TCRbeta repertoires that made up the dataset. A freely available public database, intended as a resource for researchers studying the immune response to SARS-CoV-2, is where the repertoires were released. Samples were obtained from the ongoing ImmuneRACE study (first 160 participants) and from about 1,300 subjects provided by 6 global collaborators. The sample metadata nearly always contained a de-identified subject ID, COVID-19 status, age in years and sex. Where available, HLA class I and class II types were taken from metadata supplied by the sample provider and were not determined by assay-based typing. On the study overall, not on this receptor specifically: Clinical and demographic metadata were provided uncurated, with the amount varying by source and participant.

The germline V gene (reference sequence) yields SEHNR for CDR1 and FQNEAQ for CDR2. V sheds 1 base and J sheds 4 bases, leaving 11 bases between their ends. The CDR3 covers 15 residues, taking in both the cysteine and the phenylalanine. Only CDR3 DNA remains: 45 bases, in frame from the first base. The immunoSEQ Assay, a bias-controlled multiplex PCR, was used to amplify TCRbeta CDR3 regions from genomic DNA. On the authors' methods: Nucleated cell counts per sample were estimated from amplification of reference gene primers within the assay. To quantify the absolute abundance of each unique TCRbeta CDR3 rearrangement, sequence reads were collapsed and filtered. For each sample, productive Simpson clonality was calculated as the square root of Simpson's diversity index across productive rearrangements. The table was pulled from immuneACCESS by TCRdb, which kept in-frame rearrangements only. Such tables lose some clones; where checked, under half of the loss comes from unresolved V genes, and the rest has no known cause. V, J and clone size reflect that table, while D and trimming were determined from the DNA. This sample gives approximately 140,000 clones in total; around 80% of them show up just once. Around 13% of the sample comes from the top ten.

Note on this clone: Its antigen is still unknown. Per-base quality was not reported, and no clone a single base away is much larger than it.

Whole blood was collected in K2EDTA tubes by collaborating institutions according to the institutions' own protocols. For TCRbeta analysis, collaborator samples were shipped as frozen whole blood, as isolated PBMCs, or as DNA extracted from either sample type. The TCR originated in a man at least 80 years old with acute or convalescent COVID-19. The V and J genes are TRBV7-9 and TRBJ1-5; no D segment can be confidently identified. The sample taken for sequencing was peripheral blood. The CDR3 loop reads CASSLDLSLNQPQHF. The nucleotide sequence reads as follows: TGTGCCAGCAGCTTAGATCTCAGTCTGAATCAGCCCCAGCATTTT.